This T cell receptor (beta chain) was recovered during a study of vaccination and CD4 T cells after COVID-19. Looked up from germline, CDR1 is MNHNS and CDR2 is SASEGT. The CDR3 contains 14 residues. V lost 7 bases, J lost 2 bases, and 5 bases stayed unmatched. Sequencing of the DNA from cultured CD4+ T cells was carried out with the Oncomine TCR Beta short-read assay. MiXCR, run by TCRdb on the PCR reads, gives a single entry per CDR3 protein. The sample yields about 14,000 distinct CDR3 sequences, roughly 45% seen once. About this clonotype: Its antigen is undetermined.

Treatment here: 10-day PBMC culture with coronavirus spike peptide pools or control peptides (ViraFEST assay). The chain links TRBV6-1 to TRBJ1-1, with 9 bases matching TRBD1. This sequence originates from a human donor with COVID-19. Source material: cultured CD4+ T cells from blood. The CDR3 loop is CASKTGGGNTEAFF. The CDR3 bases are TGTGCCAGCAAGACAGGGGGGGGCAACACTGAAGCTTTCTTT.